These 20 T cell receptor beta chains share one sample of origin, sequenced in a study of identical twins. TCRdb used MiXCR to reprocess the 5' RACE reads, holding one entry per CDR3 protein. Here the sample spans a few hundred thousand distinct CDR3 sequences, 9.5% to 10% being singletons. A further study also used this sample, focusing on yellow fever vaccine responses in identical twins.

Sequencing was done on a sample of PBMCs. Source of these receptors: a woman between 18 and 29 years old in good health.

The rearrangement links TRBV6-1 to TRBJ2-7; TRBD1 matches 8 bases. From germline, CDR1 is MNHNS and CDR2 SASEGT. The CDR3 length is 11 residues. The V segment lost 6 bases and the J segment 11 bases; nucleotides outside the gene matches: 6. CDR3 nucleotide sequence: TGTGCCAGCAGGGTGGACAGGGAAAAGTACTTC. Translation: CASRVDREKYF.

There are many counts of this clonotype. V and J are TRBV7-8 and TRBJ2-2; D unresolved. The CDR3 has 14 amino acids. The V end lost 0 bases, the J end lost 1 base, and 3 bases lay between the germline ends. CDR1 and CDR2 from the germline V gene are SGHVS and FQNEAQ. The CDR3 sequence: CASSLALNTGELFF. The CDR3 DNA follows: TGTGCCAGCAGCTTAGCCTTGAACACCGGGGAGCTGTTTTTT.

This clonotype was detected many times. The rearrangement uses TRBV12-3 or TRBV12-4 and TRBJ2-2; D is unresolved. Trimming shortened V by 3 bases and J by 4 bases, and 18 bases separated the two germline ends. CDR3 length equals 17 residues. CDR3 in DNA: TGTGCCAGCAGTTTCGGCGGTATAGGTCGCGGCACCGGGGAGCTGTTTTTT. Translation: CASSFGGIGRGTGELFF.

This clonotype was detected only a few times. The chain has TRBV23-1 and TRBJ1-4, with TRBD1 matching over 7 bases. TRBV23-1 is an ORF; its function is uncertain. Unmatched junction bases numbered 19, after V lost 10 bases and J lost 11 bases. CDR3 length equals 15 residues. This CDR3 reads CATSPRGTAIEKLFF. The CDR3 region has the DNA TGCGCCACCTCCCCTCGGGGGACAGCCATAGAGAAACTGTTTTTT.

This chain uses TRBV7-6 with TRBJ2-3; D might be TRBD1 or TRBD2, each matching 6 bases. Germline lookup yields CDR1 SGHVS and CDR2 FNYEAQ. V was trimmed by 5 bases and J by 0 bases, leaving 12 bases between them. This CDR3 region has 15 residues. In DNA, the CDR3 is TGTGCCAGCAGCGCGGGACATTCGAGCACAGATACGCAGTATTTT. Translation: CASSAGHSSTDTQYF.

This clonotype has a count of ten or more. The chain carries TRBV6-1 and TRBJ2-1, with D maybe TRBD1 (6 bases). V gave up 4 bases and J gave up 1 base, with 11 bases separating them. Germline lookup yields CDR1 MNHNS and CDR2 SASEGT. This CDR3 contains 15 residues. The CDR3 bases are TGTGCCAGCAGTGGGGACACCGGGTCCTACAATGAGCAGTTCTTC. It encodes CASSGDTGSYNEQFF.

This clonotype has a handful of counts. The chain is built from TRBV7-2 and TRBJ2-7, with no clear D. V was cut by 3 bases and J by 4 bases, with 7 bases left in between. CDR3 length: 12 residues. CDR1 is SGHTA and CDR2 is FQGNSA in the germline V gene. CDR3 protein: CASSFYRYEQYF. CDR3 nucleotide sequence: TGTGCCAGCAGCTTCTACCGGTACGAGCAGTACTTC.

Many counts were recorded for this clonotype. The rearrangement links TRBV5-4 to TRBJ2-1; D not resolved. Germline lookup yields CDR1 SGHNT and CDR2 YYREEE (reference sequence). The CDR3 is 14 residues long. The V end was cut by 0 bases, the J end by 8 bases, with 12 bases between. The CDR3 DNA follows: TGTGCCAGCAGCTTGGCCAAGAGAAGGGATGAGCAGTTCTTC. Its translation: CASSLAKRRDEQFF.

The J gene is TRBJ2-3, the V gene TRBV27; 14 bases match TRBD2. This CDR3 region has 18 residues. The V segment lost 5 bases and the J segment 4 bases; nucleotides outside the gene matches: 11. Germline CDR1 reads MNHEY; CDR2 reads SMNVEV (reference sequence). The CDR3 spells CASSLTSGGVIRADTQYF. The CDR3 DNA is TGTGCCAGCAGTCTGACTAGCGGGGGGGTAATTAGAGCAGATACGCAGTATTTT.

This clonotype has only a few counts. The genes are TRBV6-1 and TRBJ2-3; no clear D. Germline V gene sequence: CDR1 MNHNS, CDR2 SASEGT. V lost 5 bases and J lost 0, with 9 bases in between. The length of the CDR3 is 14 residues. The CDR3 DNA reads TGTGCCAGCAGTACGGCTACCAGCACAGATACGCAGTATTTT. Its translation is CASSTATSTDTQYF.

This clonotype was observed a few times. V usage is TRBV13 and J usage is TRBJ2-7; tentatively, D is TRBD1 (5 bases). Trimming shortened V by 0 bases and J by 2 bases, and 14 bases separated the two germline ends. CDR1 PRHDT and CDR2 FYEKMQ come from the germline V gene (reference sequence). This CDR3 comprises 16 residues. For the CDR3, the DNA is TGTGCCAGCAGCTTAGGGCAGGGCAGATCTACCTACGAGCAGTACTTC. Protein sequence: CASSLGQGRSTYEQYF.

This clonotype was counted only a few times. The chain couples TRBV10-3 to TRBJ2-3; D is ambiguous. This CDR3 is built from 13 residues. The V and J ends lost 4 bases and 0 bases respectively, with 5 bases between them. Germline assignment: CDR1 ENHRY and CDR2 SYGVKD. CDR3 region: CAISVGSTDTQYF. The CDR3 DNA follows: TGTGCCATCAGTGTAGGAAGCACAGATACGCAGTATTTT.

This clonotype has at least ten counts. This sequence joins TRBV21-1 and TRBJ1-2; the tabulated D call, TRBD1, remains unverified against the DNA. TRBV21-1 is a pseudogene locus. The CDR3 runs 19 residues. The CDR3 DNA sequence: TGTGCCAGCAGCACCGGATTCGGCGGGGGCAAATCCCTTTTGTGCGGCTACACCTTC. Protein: CASSTGFGGGKSLLCGYTF.

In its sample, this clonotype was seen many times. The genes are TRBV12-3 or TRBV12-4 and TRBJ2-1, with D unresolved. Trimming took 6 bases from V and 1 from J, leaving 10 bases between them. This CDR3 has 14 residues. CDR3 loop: CASSPDGSYNEQFF. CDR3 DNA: TGTGCCAGCAGCCCTGACGGTTCCTACAATGAGCAGTTCTTC.

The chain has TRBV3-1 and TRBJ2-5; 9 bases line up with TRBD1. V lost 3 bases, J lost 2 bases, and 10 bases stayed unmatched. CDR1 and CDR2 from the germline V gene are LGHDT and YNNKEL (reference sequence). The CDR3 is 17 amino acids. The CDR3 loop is CASSQGQGLLLQETQYF. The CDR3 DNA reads TGTGCCAGCAGCCAGGGACAGGGTCTATTATTACAAGAGACCCAGTACTTC.

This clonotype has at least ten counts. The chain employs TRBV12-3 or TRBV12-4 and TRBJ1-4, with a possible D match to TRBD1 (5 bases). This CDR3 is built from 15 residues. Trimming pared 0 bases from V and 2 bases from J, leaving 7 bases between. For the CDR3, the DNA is TGTGCCAGCAGTTTAGCAGGGGCCACTAATGAAAAACTGTTTTTT. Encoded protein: CASSLAGATNEKLFF.

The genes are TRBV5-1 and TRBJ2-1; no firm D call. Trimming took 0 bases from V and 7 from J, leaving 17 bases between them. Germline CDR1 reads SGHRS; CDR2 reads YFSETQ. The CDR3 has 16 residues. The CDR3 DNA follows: TGCGCCAGCAGCTTGGCCGGGCAGTCCCCGAGGAATGAGCAGTTCTTC. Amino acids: CASSLAGQSPRNEQFF.

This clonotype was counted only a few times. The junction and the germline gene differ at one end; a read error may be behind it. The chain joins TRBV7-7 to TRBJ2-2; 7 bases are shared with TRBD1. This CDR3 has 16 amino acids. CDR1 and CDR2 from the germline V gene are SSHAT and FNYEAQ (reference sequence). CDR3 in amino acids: CASSLGTVSNTGELFF. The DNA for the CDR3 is TGTGCTAGCAGCTTAGGGACAGTTTCGAACACCGGGGAGCTGTTTTTT.

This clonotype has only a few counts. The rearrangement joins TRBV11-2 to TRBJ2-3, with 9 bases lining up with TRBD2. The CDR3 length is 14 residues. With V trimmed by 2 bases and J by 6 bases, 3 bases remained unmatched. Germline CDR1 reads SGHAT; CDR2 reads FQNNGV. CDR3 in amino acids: CASSLRLAVDTQYF. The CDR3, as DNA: TGTGCCAGCAGCTTACGACTAGCGGTCGATACGCAGTATTTT.

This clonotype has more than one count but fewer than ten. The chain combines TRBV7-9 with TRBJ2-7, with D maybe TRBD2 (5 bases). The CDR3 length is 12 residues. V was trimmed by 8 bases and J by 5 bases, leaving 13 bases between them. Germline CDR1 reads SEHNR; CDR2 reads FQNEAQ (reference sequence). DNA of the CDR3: TGTGCCAGCGGAGCAGCGGCCAACGAGCAGTACTTC. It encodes CASGAAANEQYF.